This T cell receptor (beta chain) emerged from a study of blood T cells in healthy people across ages. Germline CDR1 reads MNHEY; CDR2 reads SMNVEV (reference sequence). The CDR3 loop spans 14 amino acids. The J segment lost 1 base and the V segment lost 3 bases, leaving 1 base of the junction unmatched. General study points: Across samples, TCR beta diversity tracked strongly with naive T cell percentage. CMV status of donors was unknown, possibly confounding expanded clonotype changes. The authors considered diversity estimates from one million T cells to be underestimates.

With a J-beta primer mix and a sample-barcoded 5' primer, a second PCR ran roughly 7 to 11 cycles. Each of the cDNA molecules was tagged by a template-switch adaptor with 12 random nucleotides. TCRdb fed the 5' RACE reads into MiXCR, producing one record per CDR3 protein. This sample has about 1.8 million distinct CDR3 sequences, with 49% found just once. In the case of this clonotype: Its specificity is not known. The CDR3 does not close with the conserved phenylalanine or tryptophan, likely indicating a read error.

The sequence derives from a woman aged 40 to 50 in good health. Material for sequencing was blood. The chain has TRBV27 and TRBJ2-3, with 7 nucleotides matching TRBD2. The CDR3 region has the DNA TGTGCCAGCAGTTTCCGGGGGGGCACAGATACGCAGTATTAT. It yields the protein CASSFRGGTDTQYY.